Below, 23 T cell receptor beta chains from the same sample are listed, as sequenced in a study of shared clonotypes between healthy human individuals. Measured with immunoSEQ multiplex PCR; TCRdb has only the in-frame clones, and not every one. The sample holds a few million clones, roughly 93% seen once. The material sequenced was naive CD4+ T cells from PBMCs. Subset given: CD45RA+ positively selected. Source of these receptors: a man aged 18 to 29 in good health. Some clones in this sample may be carry-over from other donors' samples.

This sequence joins TRBV21-1 and TRBJ2-7; no DNA check was done on the table's D call, TRBD2. TRBV21-1 is shown as a pseudogene. CDR3 length equals 14 residues. The CDR3 protein is CASTGLAGGWEQYF. The CDR3 bases are TGTGCCAGCACCGGACTAGCGGGAGGGTGGGAGCAGTACTTC.

Only a few counts were recorded for this clone. The J gene is TRBJ2-2, the V gene TRBV25-1; the D gene is possibly TRBD2 (5 bases). This CDR3 has 15 residues. Germline V gives CDR1 MGHDK, CDR2 SYGVNS. With 5 bases removed from V and 7 bases from J, the gap between germline ends came to 17 bases. The CDR3, as DNA: TGTGCCAGCAGTCTCCGGGGTTCCTCCCGCGGGGAGCTGTTTTTT. Its protein product is CASSLRGSSRGELFF.

V usage is TRBV7-9 and J usage is TRBJ2-5; D remains unclear. The V gene lost 0 bases and the J gene lost 2 bases, with 16 bases spanning the gap. This CDR3 contains 17 residues. From germline, CDR1 is SEHNR and CDR2 FQNEAQ (reference sequence). In nucleotides, the CDR3 is TGTGCCAGCAGCTTAGCCCTAACTATAACAGAACAAGAGACCCAGTACTTC. It yields the protein CASSLALTITEQETQYF.

The chain is built from TRBV21-1 and TRBJ1-4; the listed D gene, TRBD1, was not tested against the DNA. TRBV21-1 corresponds to a pseudogene. The CDR3 has 19 residues. The CDR3 bases are TGTGCCAGCAGCCGAGAGCCTGGACAGGCCCTCTTAACTAATGAAAAACTGTTTTTT. Translating it yields CASSREPGQALLTNEKLFF.

A word on this clone: This same CDR3 is encoded by further DNA sequences in the sample. The rearrangement links TRBV2 to TRBJ1-1; D is unclear. Germline loops: CDR1 SNHLY, CDR2 FYNNEI. V lost 3 bases and J lost 0, with 8 bases in between. This CDR3 is 14 amino acids long. DNA for the CDR3: TGTGCCAGCAGTGATCGGACGGTGAACACTGAAGCTTTCTTT. Translation gives CASSDRTVNTEAFF.

CDR3 nucleotide sequence: TGTGCCAGCACGGGTTACACAGATACGCAGTATTTT. Its translation: CASTGYTDTQYF. The chain uses TRBV6-5 and TRBJ2-3; D unresolved. This CDR3 has 12 residues. Germline CDR1 reads MNHEY; CDR2 reads SVGAGI. Trimming removed 7 bases at V and 2 bases at J, with 7 bases between.

The rearrangement links TRBV11-2 to TRBJ1-2; maybe TRBD1 (5 bases). CDR1 is SGHAT, CDR2 FQNNGV, per germline. Trimming shortened V by 5 bases and J by 1 base, and 8 bases separated the two germline ends. CDR3 length: 13 residues. CDR3 residues: CASSRRDNYGYTF. Written as DNA, the CDR3 is TGTGCCAGCAGCCGCAGGGATAACTATGGCTACACCTTC.

The chain uses TRBV28 and TRBJ2-7; 9 bases align to TRBD2. CDR3 length equals 16 residues. The germline V gene has CDR1 MDHEN and CDR2 SYDVKM. The trim removed 3 bases at V and 2 bases at J, leaving 8 bases unmatched. CDR3 region: CASSFAGGIRAYEQYF. The CDR3 DNA is TGTGCCAGCAGTTTTGCGGGAGGGATACGAGCCTACGAGCAGTACTTC.

The rearrangement uses TRBV7-2 and TRBJ1-1, with D perhaps TRBD1 (6 bases). CDR3 size: 14 residues. V lost 4 bases and J lost 6, with 15 bases in between. Per the germline V gene, CDR1 is SGHTA and CDR2 is FQGNSA. CDR3 bases: TGTGCCAGCAGCTACGATACAGGGAGGGCTGAAGCTTTCTTT. This sequence encodes CASSYDTGRAEAFF.

The chain couples TRBV21-1 to TRBJ2-1; the table calls TRBD2, which could not be checked here. TRBV21-1 is a pseudogene locus. The CDR3 has 16 amino acids. CDR3 DNA sequence: TGTGCCAGCAGCAGCGGTAGTCTAGCGGAAGTCAATGAGCAGTTCTTC. This sequence encodes CASSSGSLAEVNEQFF.

The chain carries TRBV2 and TRBJ1-2, with 7 nucleotides matching TRBD1. CDR1 and CDR2 (germline): SNHLY, FYNNEI. V shed 3 bases and J 4 bases; nucleotides not matched to a gene: 5. CDR3 length equals 14 residues. CDR3 nucleotide sequence: TGTGCCAGCAGTGATCCAACAGGGGCCTATGGCTACACCTTC. Translated: CASSDPTGAYGYTF.

A word on this clone: Additional DNA sequences in this sample encode the identical CDR3. CDR3 residues: CASSFRAGELFF. In DNA, the CDR3 is TGTGCCAGCAGCTTTCGAGCCGGGGAGCTGTTTTTT. The J gene is TRBJ2-2, the V gene TRBV7-2, with D uncertain. V shed 3 bases and J shed 6 bases, with 5 bases lying between them. Germline V gene lookup returns CDR1 SGHTA and CDR2 FQGNSA. This CDR3 is built from 12 residues.

The chain is built from TRBV18 and TRBJ2-5; D unclear. Germline V gene data show CDR1 as KGHSH and CDR2 as LQKENI. Trimming took off 6 bases at V and 4 bases at J, with 9 bases between the two ends. This CDR3 spans 12 amino acids. CDR3 amino acids: CASSSRAETQYF. In DNA, the CDR3 is TGTGCCAGCTCGTCTAGGGCAGAGACCCAGTACTTC.

A single count supports this clone. The chain employs TRBV7-9 and TRBJ2-3; D not certain. Germline V gene data show CDR1 as SEHNR and CDR2 as FQNEAQ (reference sequence). This CDR3 has 15 residues. Trimming stripped 1 base from V and 4 bases from J, with 12 bases between. The CDR3 region is CASSLEGGISDTQYF. The DNA for the CDR3 is TGTGCCAGCAGCTTAGAGGGTGGGATATCAGATACGCAGTATTTT.

The chain has TRBV11-2 and TRBJ1-2; perhaps TRBD1 as D (6 bases). V was trimmed by 6 bases and J by 3 bases, leaving 14 bases between them. CDR3 length: 14 amino acids. Germline V CDR1 and CDR2: SGHAT, FQNNGV. Written as DNA, the CDR3 is TGTGCCAGCAGGGGAGGGGGAAAGCACTATGGCTACACCTTC. Its protein is CASRGGGKHYGYTF.

The chain recombines TRBV2 with TRBJ2-5; 7 bases line up with TRBD1. Germline values: CDR1 SNHLY, CDR2 FYNNEI. V was clipped by 7 bases and J by 4 bases; unmatched bases: 9. The CDR3 consists of 14 residues. As DNA, the CDR3 is TGTGCCAGCATTCTCGACAGGGATGGAGAGACCCAGTACTTC. Amino acid sequence: CASILDRDGETQYF.

This chain links TRBV5-6 with TRBJ2-7; D is tentatively TRBD1 or TRBD2 (5 bases each). V was clipped by 4 bases and J by 2 bases, with 16 bases between them. The CDR3 length is 15 residues. Germline-derived CDR1 and CDR2 are SGHDT and YYEEEE. The CDR3 loop is CASSPLGARAYEQYF. The CDR3, as DNA: TGTGCCAGCAGCCCCCTCGGGGCCCGGGCCTACGAGCAGTACTTC.

The chain carries TRBV7-2 and TRBJ2-1; D may be TRBD1 (5 bases). Trimming pared 6 bases from V and 0 bases from J, leaving 12 bases between. From germline, CDR1 is SGHTA and CDR2 FQGNSA. This CDR3 has 15 amino acids. CDR3 residues: CASRVTESSYNEQFF. The CDR3, as DNA: TGTGCCAGCAGGGTGACAGAGAGCTCCTACAATGAGCAGTTCTTC.

For this clone: This specimen includes other DNA sequences encoding the same CDR3. The J gene is TRBJ1-5, the V gene TRBV19; unclear D gene. V shed 7 bases and J shed 1 base, with 8 bases lying between them. This CDR3 contains 13 residues. The germline gives CDR1 LNHDA, CDR2 SQIVND (reference sequence). The CDR3 loop reads CASIGRSNQPQHF. CDR3 nucleotides: TGTGCCAGTATCGGCCGGAGCAATCAGCCCCAGCATTTT.

The chain couples TRBV2 to TRBJ2-7; D may be TRBD1 (7 bases). Germline CDR1 is SNHLY and CDR2 is FYNNEI. The CDR3 has 15 amino acids. Trimming cost V 6 bases and J 5 bases, with 20 bases left between them. CDR3 protein: CASSQEGTVAHEQYF. The CDR3 nucleotides read TGTGCCAGCAGCCAGGAGGGGACAGTAGCCCACGAGCAGTACTTC.

The genes are TRBV6-5 and TRBJ1-5; a possible D gene is TRBD1 (6 bases). The CDR3 totals 14 residues. V gave up 7 bases and J gave up 2 bases, with 12 bases separating them. Germline CDR1 MNHEY, CDR2 SVGAGI. This CDR3 reads CASTSPGGNQPQHF. In DNA form, the CDR3 reads TGTGCCAGCACCTCCCCAGGGGGCAATCAGCCCCAGCATTTT.

The CDR3 reads CASSPGGTNQPQHF. CDR3 nucleotides: TGTGCCAGCTCCCCCGGGGGTACCAATCAGCCCCAGCATTTT. The V gene is TRBV7-6, the J gene TRBJ1-5; D is perhaps TRBD1 (5 bases). The CDR3 is made up of 14 amino acids. Germline CDR1 SGHVS, CDR2 FNYEAQ. V was clipped by 8 bases and J by 3 bases, with 14 bases between them.

This clone was seen only once. The V and J genes are TRBV29-1 and TRBJ1-2; 12 nucleotides agree with TRBD1. V was pared by 6 bases and J by 8 bases, with 10 bases of the junction left unmatched. Germline V gives CDR1 SQVTM, CDR2 ANQGSEA. CDR3 length equals 14 residues. The CDR3 here is CSVSRDRGPGGYTF. The CDR3 DNA is TGCAGCGTCTCCCGGGACAGGGGGCCGGGAGGCTACACCTTC. The whole variable domain, remainder taken from reference TRBV29-1 and TRBJ1-2, is SAVISQKPSRDICQRGTSLTIQCQVDSQVTMMFWYRQQPGQSLTLIATANQGSEATYESGFVIDKFPISRPNLTFSTLTVSNMSPEDSSIYLCSVSRDRGPGGYTFGSGTRLTVV.